This note documents a single T cell receptor (beta chain) sequence. The sample originates from a study of blood T cell repertoires in COVID-19. Study information: Samples representing acute and convalescent COVID-19 were sourced from the United States, Italy and Spain.

The V gene's germline CDR1 is SQVTM and CDR2 ANQGSEA. This CDR3 has 14 residues. Trimming cost V 6 bases and J 2 bases, with 17 bases left between them. Across over 20 US areas, participants ranged in age from roughly 18 to 89 years. Participant-given clinical history determined each cohort assignment. TCRdb keeps only in-frame clones here, not all; method: immunoSEQ multiplex PCR. The sample records about 260,000 clones, 88% being singletons. This TCR derives from a woman in her 40s with acute COVID-19. This chain links TRBV29-1 with TRBJ2-7, with D perhaps TRBD1 (6 bases). Sequencing input: PBMCs or T cells enriched from blood (not recorded which). DNA of the CDR3: TGCAGCGTCGTGACAGGACGAAATCCCTACGAGCAGTACTTC. Translated: CSVVTGRNPYEQYF.